This is a list of T cell receptor beta chains from one sample in a study of cytomegalovirus exposure and HLA in healthy donors. The table came from immunoSEQ multiplex PCR; TCRdb's copy has only in-frame clones and leaves some out. The repertoire holds about 200,000 clones, with around 86% as singletons. Sequencing used PBMCs. Every receptor here comes from a woman aged 18-30 years in good health and CMV-seropositive. The CDR3 runs from the conserved cysteine through the conserved F or W. The order of the fields is CDR3 DNA, CDR3 protein, clone size, V gene, D gene, J gene. A D gene is named only where the DNA matches it firmly. Size tells how often a clone was seen (once, few, many) or the class of an expanded clone, and some rows leave it out.

CDR3 DNA: TGTGCCAGCAGCCCCTTGACAGGGGCCGACACTGAAGCTTTCTTT; CDR3 protein: CASSPLTGADTEAFF; clone size: -; V gene: TRBV11-2; D gene: TRBD1; J gene: TRBJ1-1
CDR3 DNA: TGTGCCAGCAGTTTACCCAGCGTAACCTCCTATGGCTACACCTTC; CDR3 protein: CASSLPSVTSYGYTF; clone size: -; V gene: TRBV28; D gene: -; J gene: TRBJ1-2
CDR3 DNA: TGTGCCAGTAGTATGGGGACAGGGGTATACAATGAGCAGTTCTTC; CDR3 protein: CASSMGTGVYNEQFF; clone size: -; V gene: TRBV19; D gene: TRBD1; J gene: TRBJ2-1
CDR3 DNA: TGTGCCAGCAGTGAACCGAGCGGGGGACCCTACGAGCAGTACTTC; CDR3 protein: CASSEPSGGPYEQYF; clone size: few; V gene: TRBV25-1; D gene: TRBD2; J gene: TRBJ2-7
CDR3 DNA: TGTGCCAGCAGTTTAGGGACAGGGCCGTACTTC; CDR3 protein: CASSLGTGPYF; clone size: -; V gene: TRBV27; D gene: TRBD1; J gene: TRBJ2-7
CDR3 DNA: TGTGCCAGCAGCGTAGACGATCCGAGCTATGGCTACACCTTC; CDR3 protein: CASSVDDPSYGYTF; clone size: -; V gene: TRBV9; D gene: -; J gene: TRBJ1-2
CDR3 DNA: TGTGCCAGCAGCTTCACGGGGGGCACCGGGGAGCTGTTTTTT; CDR3 protein: CASSFTGGTGELFF; clone size: -; V gene: TRBV7-9; D gene: TRBD2; J gene: TRBJ2-2
CDR3 DNA: TGTGCCAGCAGTGCCGGACAGGGGGCCTACGAGCAGTACTTC; CDR3 protein: CASSAGQGAYEQYF; clone size: once; V gene: TRBV27; D gene: TRBD1; J gene: TRBJ2-7
CDR3 DNA: TGTGCCTGGAGTCCTAATAGGGGCACTGAAGCTTTCTTT; CDR3 protein: CAWSPNRGTEAFF; clone size: few; V gene: TRBV30; D gene: -; J gene: TRBJ1-1
CDR3 DNA: TGTGCCAGCAGTTTAGCGGGACGAGGGAACGAGCAGTACTTC; CDR3 protein: CASSLAGRGNEQYF; clone size: -; V gene: TRBV27; D gene: -; J gene: TRBJ2-7
CDR3 DNA: TGTGCCAGCAAAATTAGGGGTATGAACACTGAAGCTTTCTTT; CDR3 protein: CASKIRGMNTEAFF; clone size: -; V gene: TRBV28; D gene: -; J gene: TRBJ1-1
CDR3 DNA: TGTGCCAGCAGCCGTGTCGAGTCCTACAATGAGCAGTTCTTC; CDR3 protein: CASSRVESYNEQFF; clone size: once; V gene: TRBV7-9; D gene: -; J gene: TRBJ2-1
CDR3 DNA: TGTGCCAGCAGCCAATTCTTGAGGCGGGAGGACCTCAGGGAGCAGTTCTTC; CDR3 protein: CASSQFLRREDLREQFF; clone size: -; V gene: TRBV4-2; D gene: TRBD2; J gene: TRBJ2-1
CDR3 DNA: TGTGCCTGGAGTACGACAGGGTTGAATACCGGGGAGCTGTTTTTT; CDR3 protein: CAWSTTGLNTGELFF; clone size: -; V gene: TRBV30; D gene: TRBD1; J gene: TRBJ2-2
CDR3 DNA: TGTGCCAGCAGCCAGGGACTAGCGGGAGTCAATGAGCAGTTCTTC; CDR3 protein: CASSQGLAGVNEQFF; clone size: -; V gene: TRBV5-4; D gene: TRBD2; J gene: TRBJ2-1
CDR3 DNA: TGCGCCAGCAGTCAGGGAGCGGGAGGAGAGACCCAGTACTTC; CDR3 protein: CASSQGAGGETQYF; clone size: -; V gene: TRBV23-1; D gene: TRBD2; J gene: TRBJ2-5
CDR3 DNA: TGCGCCAGCAGCCCAGGGGGCATCCATGATGGCTACACCTTC; CDR3 protein: CASSPGGIHDGYTF; clone size: -; V gene: TRBV5-1; D gene: TRBD1; J gene: TRBJ1-2
CDR3 DNA: TGTGCCAGCAGCCAAGGTTTTAGCGGAATTACCTACGAGCAGTACTTC; CDR3 protein: CASSQGFSGITYEQYF; clone size: -; V gene: TRBV4-2; D gene: -; J gene: TRBJ2-7
CDR3 DNA: TGTGCCAGCAGTTTCAGTGGCTCTGGGGCCAACGTCCTGACTTTC; CDR3 protein: CASSFSGSGANVLTF; clone size: few; V gene: TRBV28; D gene: -; J gene: TRBJ2-6
CDR3 DNA: TGTGCCAGCAGTGAAGCAGGGGGCTATGAAAAACTGTTTTTT; CDR3 protein: CASSEAGGYEKLFF; clone size: -; V gene: TRBV6-1; D gene: TRBD1; J gene: TRBJ1-4
CDR3 DNA: TGCGCCAGCAGGGGCGGTAGGGGATTCTGGGAAGCTTTCTTT; CDR3 protein: CASRGGRGFWEAFF; clone size: -; V gene: TRBV5-1; D gene: -; J gene: TRBJ1-1
CDR3 DNA: TGCAGCGTTCGTCTGACAGGGGAGACTGAAGCTTTCTTT; CDR3 protein: CSVRLTGETEAFF; clone size: -; V gene: TRBV29-1; D gene: TRBD1; J gene: TRBJ1-1
CDR3 DNA: TGTGCCATCAGTGAGTCGAACAGGGAGGGCTCTGGGGCCAACGTCCTGACTTTC; CDR3 protein: CAISESNREGSGANVLTF; clone size: -; V gene: TRBV10-3; D gene: -; J gene: TRBJ2-6
CDR3 DNA: TGTGCCTGGAGTTGGGGGCTTAGCTCTGGAAACACCATATATTTT; CDR3 protein: CAWSWGLSSGNTIYF; clone size: -; V gene: TRBV30; D gene: -; J gene: TRBJ1-3
CDR3 DNA: TGTGCCAGCAGCTTATCGTATTATGGCTTTGGTCGCTACACCTTC; CDR3 protein: CASSLSYYGFGRYTF; clone size: -; V gene: TRBV7-8; D gene: -; J gene: TRBJ1-2
CDR3 DNA: TGTGCCAGCAGAGCCCGGGACAGCGAAGTACCCTATGGCTACACCTTC; CDR3 protein: CASRARDSEVPYGYTF; clone size: -; V gene: TRBV28; D gene: TRBD1; J gene: TRBJ1-2
CDR3 DNA: TGCGCCAGCAGTCCGGGACAGGGATCGCCATACTATGGCTACACCTTC; CDR3 protein: CASSPGQGSPYYGYTF; clone size: few; V gene: TRBV10-1; D gene: TRBD1; J gene: TRBJ1-2
CDR3 DNA: TGTGCCAGCCTAGAGTACAGGGGTAGGGGTGAAAAACTGTTTTTT; CDR3 protein: CASLEYRGRGEKLFF; clone size: -; V gene: TRBV2; D gene: TRBD1; J gene: TRBJ1-4
CDR3 DNA: TGTGCCAGCAGTGCAGGGGCCGATTCACCCCTCCACTTT; CDR3 protein: CASSAGADSPLHF; clone size: -; V gene: TRBV25-1; D gene: -; J gene: TRBJ1-6
CDR3 DNA: TGTGCCAGCAGCAACTACAGGGAATCTTCTGGAAACACCATATATTTT; CDR3 protein: CASSNYRESSGNTIYF; clone size: -; V gene: TRBV7-8; D gene: -; J gene: TRBJ1-3
CDR3 DNA: TGCGCCAGCAGCCTAGGGGGCACGGGTGGCTACGAGCAGTACTTC; CDR3 protein: CASSLGGTGGYEQYF; clone size: -; V gene: TRBV5-1; D gene: TRBD1; J gene: TRBJ2-7
CDR3 DNA: TGTGCCAGCAGCACGGGACAGGGGGCGATCGATGAGCAGTTCTTC; CDR3 protein: CASSTGQGAIDEQFF; clone size: once; V gene: TRBV7-9; D gene: TRBD1; J gene: TRBJ2-1
CDR3 DNA: TGTGCCAGCAGCTTAGGAGGCCCCAGCTCCTACAATGAGCAGTTCTTC; CDR3 protein: CASSLGGPSSYNEQFF; clone size: -; V gene: TRBV11-3; D gene: -; J gene: TRBJ2-1
CDR3 DNA: TGCAGCGTTGAAGTTATAGCTATAGATACGCAGTATTTT; CDR3 protein: CSVEVIAIDTQYF; clone size: -; V gene: TRBV29-1; D gene: -; J gene: TRBJ2-3
CDR3 DNA: TGTGCCAGCAGCCCACCGGACAGAAATCACTCCTACGAGCAGTACTTC; CDR3 protein: CASSPPDRNHSYEQYF; clone size: -; V gene: TRBV16; D gene: -; J gene: TRBJ2-7
CDR3 DNA: TGTGCCAGCAGTTACCTGGACAAGGGTGACACTGAAGCTTTCTTT; CDR3 protein: CASSYLDKGDTEAFF; clone size: -; V gene: TRBV6-5; D gene: -; J gene: TRBJ1-1
CDR3 DNA: TGTGCCAGCACCCTTGGACAGACTTACAATGAGCAGTTCTTC; CDR3 protein: CASTLGQTYNEQFF; clone size: once; V gene: TRBV6-1; D gene: -; J gene: TRBJ2-1
CDR3 DNA: TGTGCCAGCAGCCTATGGACAGCTGAAGCTTTCTTT; CDR3 protein: CASSLWTAEAFF; clone size: -; V gene: TRBV14; D gene: -; J gene: TRBJ1-1
CDR3 DNA: TGTGCCAGCAGGAAGATAGGACTGCGCCGAGCTAACTATGGCTACACCTTC; CDR3 protein: CASRKIGLRRANYGYTF; clone size: -; V gene: TRBV27; D gene: -; J gene: TRBJ1-2
CDR3 DNA: TGTGCCAGCAGTTCTGCGGGCCCCTACGAGCAGTACTTC; CDR3 protein: CASSSAGPYEQYF; clone size: -; V gene: TRBV28; D gene: -; J gene: TRBJ2-7
CDR3 DNA: TGTGCCAGCGCTAAGTGGGGGCAGGGACGGGTATGGCCCCAGCATTTT; CDR3 protein: CASAKWGQGRVWPQHF; clone size: -; V gene: TRBV28; D gene: -; J gene: TRBJ1-5
CDR3 DNA: TGTGCCAGCAGCTTGGCACAGGGTTTCAATCAGCCCCAGCATTTT; CDR3 protein: CASSLAQGFNQPQHF; clone size: -; V gene: TRBV5-6; D gene: -; J gene: TRBJ1-5
CDR3 DNA: TGCGCCAGCAGCGGAACAGGGGGAGTGGATGAAAAACTGTTTTTT; CDR3 protein: CASSGTGGVDEKLFF; clone size: -; V gene: TRBV5-1; D gene: TRBD1; J gene: TRBJ1-4
CDR3 DNA: TGTGCCAGCAGCTTGGAGTGGACTAGCGGGAGCTACGAGCAGTACTTC; CDR3 protein: CASSLEWTSGSYEQYF; clone size: -; V gene: TRBV5-4; D gene: TRBD2; J gene: TRBJ2-7
CDR3 DNA: TGCGCCAGCAGCCAAGATCCACTAGCGGGAAGGGGCTACGAGCAGTACTTC; CDR3 protein: CASSQDPLAGRGYEQYF; clone size: -; V gene: TRBV4-1; D gene: TRBD2; J gene: TRBJ2-7
CDR3 DNA: TGCGCCAGCAGCTTGACAGGGCAGGACGAGCAGTACTTC; CDR3 protein: CASSLTGQDEQYF; clone size: -; V gene: TRBV5-1; D gene: -; J gene: TRBJ2-7
CDR3 DNA: TGTGCCAGCAATAGGGACAGCTACAATGAGCAGTTCTTC; CDR3 protein: CASNRDSYNEQFF; clone size: -; V gene: TRBV28; D gene: TRBD1; J gene: TRBJ2-1
CDR3 DNA: TGCGCCAGCAGCAAATACGGGACTAGCGGGAGCCTCACAGATACGCAGTATTTT; CDR3 protein: CASSKYGTSGSLTDTQYF; clone size: once; V gene: TRBV5-1; D gene: TRBD2; J gene: TRBJ2-3
CDR3 DNA: TGTGCCAGCAAAATGGGACTCCTGCTTCGAGAGCAGTTCTTC; CDR3 protein: CASKMGLLLREQFF; clone size: -; V gene: TRBV27; D gene: -; J gene: TRBJ2-1
CDR3 DNA: TGTGCCACCTGGGAGGGTTTTGGCCAGCCCCAGCATTTT; CDR3 protein: CATWEGFGQPQHF; clone size: -; V gene: TRBV15; D gene: -; J gene: TRBJ1-5
CDR3 DNA: TGTGCCAGCAGCCCGGGACAGGGGAGAGAGCAGTACTTC; CDR3 protein: CASSPGQGREQYF; clone size: -; V gene: TRBV5-6; D gene: TRBD1; J gene: TRBJ2-7
CDR3 DNA: TGTGCCAGCACCGCGGGCGGGGGATCCTACAATGAGCAGTTCTTC; CDR3 protein: CASTAGGGSYNEQFF; clone size: -; V gene: TRBV28; D gene: TRBD2; J gene: TRBJ2-1
CDR3 DNA: TGTGCCAGCAGTGCGACCGGGACAGGGGATGGGGGCTACCTAGCCAAAAACATTCAGTACTTC; CDR3 protein: CASSATGTGDGGYLAKNIQYF; clone size: -; V gene: TRBV27; D gene: TRBD1; J gene: TRBJ2-4